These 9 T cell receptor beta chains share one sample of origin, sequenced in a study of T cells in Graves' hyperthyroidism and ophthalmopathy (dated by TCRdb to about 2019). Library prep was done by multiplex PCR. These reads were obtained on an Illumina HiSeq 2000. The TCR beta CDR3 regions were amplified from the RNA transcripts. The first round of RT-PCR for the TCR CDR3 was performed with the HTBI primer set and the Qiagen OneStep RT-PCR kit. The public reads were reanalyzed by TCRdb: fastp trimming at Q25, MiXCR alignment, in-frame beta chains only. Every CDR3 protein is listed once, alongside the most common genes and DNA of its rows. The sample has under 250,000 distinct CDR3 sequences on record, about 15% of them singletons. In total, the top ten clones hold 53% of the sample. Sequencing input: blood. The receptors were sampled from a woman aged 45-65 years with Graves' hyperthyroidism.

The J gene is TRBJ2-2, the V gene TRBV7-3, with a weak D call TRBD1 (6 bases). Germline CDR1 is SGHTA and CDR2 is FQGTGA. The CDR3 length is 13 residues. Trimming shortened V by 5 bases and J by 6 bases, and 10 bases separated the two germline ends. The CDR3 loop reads CASSPQGSGELFF. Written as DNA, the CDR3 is TGTGCCAGCAGCCCGCAGGGGTCCGGGGAGCTGTTTTTT.

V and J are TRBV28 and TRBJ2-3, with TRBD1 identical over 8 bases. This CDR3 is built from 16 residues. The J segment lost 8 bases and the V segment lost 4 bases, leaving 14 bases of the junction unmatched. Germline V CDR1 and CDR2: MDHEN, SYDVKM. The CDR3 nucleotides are TGTGCCAGCAGTTCGGCTGGCGGACAGGGAAGGACTACGCAGTATTTT. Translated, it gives CASSSAGGQGRTTQYF.

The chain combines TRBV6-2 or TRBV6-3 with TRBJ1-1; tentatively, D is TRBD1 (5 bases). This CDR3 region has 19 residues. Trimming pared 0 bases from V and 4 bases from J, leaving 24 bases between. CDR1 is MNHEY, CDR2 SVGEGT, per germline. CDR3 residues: CASSYSSRGGTDSGTEAFF. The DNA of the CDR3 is TGTGCCAGCAGTTACTCGAGTCGGGGGGGGACGGATTCGGGCACTGAAGCTTTCTTT.

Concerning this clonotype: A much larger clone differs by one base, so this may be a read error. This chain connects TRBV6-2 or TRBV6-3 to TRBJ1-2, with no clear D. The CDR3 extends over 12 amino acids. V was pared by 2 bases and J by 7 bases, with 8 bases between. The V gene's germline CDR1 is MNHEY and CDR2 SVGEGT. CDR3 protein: CASSYITSGYTF. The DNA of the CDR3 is TGTGCCAGCAGTTACATCACCTCTGGCTACACCTTC.

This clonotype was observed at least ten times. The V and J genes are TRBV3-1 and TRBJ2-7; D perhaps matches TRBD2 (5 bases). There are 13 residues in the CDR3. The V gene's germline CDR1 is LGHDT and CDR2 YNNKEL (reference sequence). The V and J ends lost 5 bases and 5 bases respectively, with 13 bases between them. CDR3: CASSWISGNEQYF. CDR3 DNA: TGTGCCAGCAGCTGGATTTCGGGGAACGAGCAGTACTTC.

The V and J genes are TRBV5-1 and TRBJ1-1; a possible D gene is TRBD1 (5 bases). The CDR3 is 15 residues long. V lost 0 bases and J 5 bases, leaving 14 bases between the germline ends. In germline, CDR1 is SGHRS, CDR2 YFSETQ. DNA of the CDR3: TGCGCCAGCAGCTTGGACTCAGGGCGGGGTACTGAAGCTTTCTTT. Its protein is CASSLDSGRGTEAFF.

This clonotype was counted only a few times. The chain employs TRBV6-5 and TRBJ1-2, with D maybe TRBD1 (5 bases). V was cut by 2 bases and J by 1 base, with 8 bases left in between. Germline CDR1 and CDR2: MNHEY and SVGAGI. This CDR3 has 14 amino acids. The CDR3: CASSYSRVNYGYTF. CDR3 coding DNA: TGTGCCAGCAGTTACAGCAGGGTTAACTATGGCTACACCTTC.

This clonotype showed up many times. In nucleotides, the CDR3 is TGTGCCATCAGCCAAGGGACAGGACAAGAGACCCAGTACTTC. Encoded protein: CAISQGTGQETQYF. V gene TRBV10-3 combines with J gene TRBJ2-5; 8 bases match TRBD1. The CDR3 spans 14 residues. V shed 6 bases, J shed 2 bases, and the junction held 5 bases outside the gene matches. Germline-derived CDR1 and CDR2 are ENHRY and SYGVKD.

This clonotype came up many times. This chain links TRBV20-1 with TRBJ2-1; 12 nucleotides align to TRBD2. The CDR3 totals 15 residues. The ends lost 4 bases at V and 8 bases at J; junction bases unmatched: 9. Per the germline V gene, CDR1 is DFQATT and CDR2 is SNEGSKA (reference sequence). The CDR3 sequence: CSATDRGTSGYEQFF. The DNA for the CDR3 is TGCAGTGCTACCGACAGGGGGACTAGCGGGTATGAGCAGTTCTTC.